This T cell receptor beta chain was recorded in a study of CD4 T cells in relation to SARS-CoV-2 and coronaviruses. Notes on the study in general: In approximately 70% of donors, memory CD4+ clonotypes crossrecognized SARS-CoV-2 and at least one common cold coronavirus spike.

This clone occurred once. What it binds is not known. The assay was immunoSEQ multiplex PCR, and TCRdb's table has in-frame clones only and misses some. Here the sample spans 40,000 or so clones, 82% being singletons. CDR1 is LNHDA and CDR2 is SQIVND in the germline V gene (reference sequence). V lost 7 bases and J lost 6; bases outside the gene matches: 9. The CDR3 is 14 residues long. Sequenced sample: naive CD4+ T cells from PBMCs, cultured in vitro. Documented subset: naive CD4+ T cells isolated by negative enrichment. V and J are TRBV19 and TRBJ2-1, with 7 nucleotides matching TRBD2. This clonotype originated in an adult with COVID-19. CDR3 sequence: CASKTSSGRNEQFF. The CDR3 bases are TGTGCCAGTAAGACTAGCAGCGGGCGCAATGAGCAGTTCTTC.